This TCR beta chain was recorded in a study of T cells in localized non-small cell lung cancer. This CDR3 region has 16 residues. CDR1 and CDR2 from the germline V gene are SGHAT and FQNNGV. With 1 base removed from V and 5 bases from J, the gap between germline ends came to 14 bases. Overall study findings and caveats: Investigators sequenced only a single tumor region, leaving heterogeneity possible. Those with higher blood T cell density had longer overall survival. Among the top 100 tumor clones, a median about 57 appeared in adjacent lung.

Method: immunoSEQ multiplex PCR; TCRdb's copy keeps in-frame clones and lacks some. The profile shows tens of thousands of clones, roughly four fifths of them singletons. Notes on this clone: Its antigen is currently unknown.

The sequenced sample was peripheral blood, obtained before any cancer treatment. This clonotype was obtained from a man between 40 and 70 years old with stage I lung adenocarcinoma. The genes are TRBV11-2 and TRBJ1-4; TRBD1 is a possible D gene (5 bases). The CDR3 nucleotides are TGTGCCAGCAGCTTAGTTGGGGCAGTAAGCAATGAAAAACTGTTTTTT. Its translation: CASSLVGAVSNEKLFF.